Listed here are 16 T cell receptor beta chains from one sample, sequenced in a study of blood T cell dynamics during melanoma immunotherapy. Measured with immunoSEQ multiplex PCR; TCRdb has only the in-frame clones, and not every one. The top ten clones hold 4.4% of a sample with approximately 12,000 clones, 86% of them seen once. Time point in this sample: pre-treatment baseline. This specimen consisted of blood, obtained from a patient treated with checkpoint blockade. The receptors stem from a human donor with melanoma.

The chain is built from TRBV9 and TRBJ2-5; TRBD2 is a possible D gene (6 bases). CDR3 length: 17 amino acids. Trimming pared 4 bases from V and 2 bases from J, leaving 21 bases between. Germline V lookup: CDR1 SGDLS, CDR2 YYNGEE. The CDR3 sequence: CASSQYGGSGTQETQYF. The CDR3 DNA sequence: TGTGCCAGCAGCCAGTATGGGGGGAGCGGAACTCAAGAGACCCAGTACTTC.

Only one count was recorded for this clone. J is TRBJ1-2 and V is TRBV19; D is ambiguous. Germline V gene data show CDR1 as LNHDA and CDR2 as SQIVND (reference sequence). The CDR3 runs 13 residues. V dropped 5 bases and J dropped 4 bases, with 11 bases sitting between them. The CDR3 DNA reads TGTGCCAGTAGTTCGGTCCAGTCCTATGGCTACACCTTC. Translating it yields CASSSVQSYGYTF.

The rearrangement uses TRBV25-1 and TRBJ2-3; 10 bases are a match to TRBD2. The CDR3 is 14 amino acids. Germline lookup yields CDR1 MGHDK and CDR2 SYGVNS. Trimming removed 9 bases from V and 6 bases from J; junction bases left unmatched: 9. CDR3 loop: CASQREGRGDTQYF. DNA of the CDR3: TGTGCCAGTCAGCGGGAGGGCAGGGGCGATACGCAGTATTTT. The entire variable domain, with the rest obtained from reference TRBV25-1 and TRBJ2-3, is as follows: EADIYQTPRYLVIGTGKKITLECSQTMGHDKMYWYQQDPGMELHLIHYSYGVNSTEKGDLSSESTVSRIRTEHFPLTLESARPSHTSQYLCASQREGRGDTQYFGPGTRLTVL.

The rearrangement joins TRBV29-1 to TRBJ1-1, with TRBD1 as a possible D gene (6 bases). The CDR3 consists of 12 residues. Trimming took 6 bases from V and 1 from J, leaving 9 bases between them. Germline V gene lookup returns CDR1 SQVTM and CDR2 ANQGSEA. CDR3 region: CSVATGNTEAFF. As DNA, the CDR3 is TGCAGCGTAGCGACAGGGAACACTGAAGCTTTCTTT.

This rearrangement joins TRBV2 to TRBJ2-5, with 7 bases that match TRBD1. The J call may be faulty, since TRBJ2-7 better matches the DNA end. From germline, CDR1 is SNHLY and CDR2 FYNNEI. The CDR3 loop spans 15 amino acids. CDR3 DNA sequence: TGTGCCAGCAGTGACCCCGGGACAGAAGATTACGAGCAGTACTTC. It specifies CASSDPGTEDYEQYF.

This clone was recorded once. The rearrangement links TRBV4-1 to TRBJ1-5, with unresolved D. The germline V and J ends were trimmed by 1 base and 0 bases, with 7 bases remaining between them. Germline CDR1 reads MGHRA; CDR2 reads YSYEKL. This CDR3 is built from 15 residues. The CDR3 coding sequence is TGCGCCAGCAGCCAAGTTGTGGATAGCAATCAGCCCCAGCATTTT. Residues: CASSQVVDSNQPQHF.

The chain's CDR3 is CASSLAGAANNEQFF. The CDR3 DNA follows: TGTGCCAGCAGCTTAGCAGGGGCGGCTAACAATGAGCAGTTCTTC. J is TRBJ2-1 and V is TRBV7-6, with D tentatively TRBD1 (5 bases). Trimming removed 0 bases from V and 5 bases from J, with 11 bases in between. CDR3 size: 15 residues. Per the germline V gene, CDR1 is SGHVS and CDR2 is FNYEAQ.

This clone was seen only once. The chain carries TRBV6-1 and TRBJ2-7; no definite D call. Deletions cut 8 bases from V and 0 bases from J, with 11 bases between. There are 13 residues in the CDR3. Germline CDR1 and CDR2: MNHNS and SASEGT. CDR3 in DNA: TGTGCCAGCGGACGGGTCTTCTCCTACGAGCAGTACTTC. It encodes CASGRVFSYEQYF.

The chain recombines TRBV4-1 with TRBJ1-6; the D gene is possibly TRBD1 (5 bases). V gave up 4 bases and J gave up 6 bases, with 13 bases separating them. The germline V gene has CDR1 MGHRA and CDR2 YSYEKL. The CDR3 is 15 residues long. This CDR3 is CASSPRGERNSPLHF. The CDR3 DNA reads TGCGCCAGCAGCCCCCGGGGGGAACGTAATTCACCCCTCCACTTT.

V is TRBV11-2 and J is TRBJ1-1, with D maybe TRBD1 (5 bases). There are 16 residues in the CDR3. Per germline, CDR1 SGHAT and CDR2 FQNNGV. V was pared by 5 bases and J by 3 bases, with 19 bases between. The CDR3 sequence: CASSHTLRGGHTEAFF. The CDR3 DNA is TGTGCCAGCAGCCACACCCTACGGGGCGGCCACACTGAAGCTTTCTTT.

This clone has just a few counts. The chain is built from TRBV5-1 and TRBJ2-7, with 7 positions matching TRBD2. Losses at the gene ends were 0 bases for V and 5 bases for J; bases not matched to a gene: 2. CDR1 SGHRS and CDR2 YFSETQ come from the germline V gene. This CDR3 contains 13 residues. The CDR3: CASSLAGGDEQYF. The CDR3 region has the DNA TGCGCCAGCAGCTTGGCTGGGGGGGACGAGCAGTACTTC.

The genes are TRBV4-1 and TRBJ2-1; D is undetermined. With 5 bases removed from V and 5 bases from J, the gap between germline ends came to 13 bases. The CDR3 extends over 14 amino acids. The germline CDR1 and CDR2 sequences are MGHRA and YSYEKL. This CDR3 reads CASSRSNENNEQFF. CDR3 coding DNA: TGCGCCAGCAGCAGATCTAACGAGAACAATGAGCAGTTCTTC.

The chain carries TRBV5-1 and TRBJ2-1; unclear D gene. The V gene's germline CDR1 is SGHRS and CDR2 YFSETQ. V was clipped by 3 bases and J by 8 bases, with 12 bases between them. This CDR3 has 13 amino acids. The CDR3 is CASSSNSNYEQFF. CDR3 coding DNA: TGCGCCAGCAGCTCGAACAGTAATTATGAGCAGTTCTTC.

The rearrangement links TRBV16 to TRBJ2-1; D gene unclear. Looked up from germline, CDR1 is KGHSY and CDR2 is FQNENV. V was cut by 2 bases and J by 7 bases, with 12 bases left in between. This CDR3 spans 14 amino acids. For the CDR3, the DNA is TGTGCCAGCAGCCAAGTTGTCGGGTATAATGAGCAGTTCTTC. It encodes CASSQVVGYNEQFF.

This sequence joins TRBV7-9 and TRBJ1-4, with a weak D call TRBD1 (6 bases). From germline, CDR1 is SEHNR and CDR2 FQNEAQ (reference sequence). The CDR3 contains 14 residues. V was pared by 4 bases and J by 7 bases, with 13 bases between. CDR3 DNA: TGTGCCAGCAGCTCACAGGGTCAGAGTGAAAAACTGTTTTTT. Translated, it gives CASSSQGQSEKLFF. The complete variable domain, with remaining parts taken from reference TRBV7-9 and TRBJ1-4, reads DTGVSQNPRHKITKRGQNVTFRCDPISEHNRLYWYRQTLGQGPEFLTYFQNEAQLEKSRLLSDRFSAERPKGSFSTLEIQRTEQGDSAMYLCASSSQGQSEKLFFGSGTQLSVL.

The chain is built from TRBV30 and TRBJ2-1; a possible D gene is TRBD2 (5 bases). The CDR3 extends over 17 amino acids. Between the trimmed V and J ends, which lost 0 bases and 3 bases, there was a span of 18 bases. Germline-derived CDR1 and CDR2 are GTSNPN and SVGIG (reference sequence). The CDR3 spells CAWSVLSGGRIYNEQFF. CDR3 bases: TGTGCCTGGAGTGTACTAAGCGGCGGAAGGATCTACAATGAGCAGTTCTTC. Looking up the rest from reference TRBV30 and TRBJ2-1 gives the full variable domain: SQTIHQWPATLVQPVGSPLSLECTVEGTSNPNLYWYRQAAGRGLQLLFYSVGIGQISSEVPQNLSASRPQDRQFILSSKKLLLSDSGFYLCAWSVLSGGRIYNEQFFGPGTRLTVL.